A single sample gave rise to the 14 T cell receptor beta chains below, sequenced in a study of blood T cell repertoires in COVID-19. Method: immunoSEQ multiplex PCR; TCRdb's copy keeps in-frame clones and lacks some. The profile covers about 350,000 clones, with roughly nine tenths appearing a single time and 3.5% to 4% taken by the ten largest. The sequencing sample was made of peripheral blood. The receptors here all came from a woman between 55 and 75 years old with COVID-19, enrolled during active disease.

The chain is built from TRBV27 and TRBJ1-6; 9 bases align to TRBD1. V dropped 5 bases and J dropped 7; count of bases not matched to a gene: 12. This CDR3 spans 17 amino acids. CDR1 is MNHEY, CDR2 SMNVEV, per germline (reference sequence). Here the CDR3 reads CASSLSRDRAGNSPLHF. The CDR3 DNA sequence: TGTGCCAGCAGTCTGTCCCGGGACAGGGCCGGCAATTCACCCCTCCACTTT.

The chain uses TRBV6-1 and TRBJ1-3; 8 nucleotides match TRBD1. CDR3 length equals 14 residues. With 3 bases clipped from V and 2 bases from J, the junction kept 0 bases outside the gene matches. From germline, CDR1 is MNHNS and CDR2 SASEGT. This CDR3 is CASSDRGPGNTIYF. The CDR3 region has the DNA TGTGCCAGCAGTGACAGGGGGCCTGGAAACACCATATATTTT.

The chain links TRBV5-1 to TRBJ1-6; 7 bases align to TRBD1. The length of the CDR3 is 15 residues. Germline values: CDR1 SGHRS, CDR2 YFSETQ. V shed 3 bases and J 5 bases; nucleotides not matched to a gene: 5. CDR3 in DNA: TGCGCCAGCAGCTCAATGGGACAGCATAATTCACCCCTCCACTTT. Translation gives CASSSMGQHNSPLHF.

CDR3 in DNA: TGTGCCAGCAGTGGACAGGGGGATGGAGGCTACACCTTC. Translated, it gives CASSGQGDGGYTF. This chain connects TRBV12-3 or TRBV12-4 to TRBJ1-2; 10 nucleotides match TRBD1. J was trimmed by 8 bases and V by 5 bases; bases with no gene match: 5. The CDR3 extends over 13 amino acids.

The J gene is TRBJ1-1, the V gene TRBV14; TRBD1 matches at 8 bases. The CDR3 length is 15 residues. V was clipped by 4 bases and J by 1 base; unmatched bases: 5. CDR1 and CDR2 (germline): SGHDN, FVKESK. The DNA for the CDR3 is TGTGCCAGCAGCCGTTCCGGGACAGGGAACACTGAAGCTTTCTTT. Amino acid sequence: CASSRSGTGNTEAFF.

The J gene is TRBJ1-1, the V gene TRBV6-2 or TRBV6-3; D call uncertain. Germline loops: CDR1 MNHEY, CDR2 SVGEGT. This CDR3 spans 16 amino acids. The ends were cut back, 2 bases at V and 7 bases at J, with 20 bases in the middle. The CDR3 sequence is CASSYVFSGREGEAFF. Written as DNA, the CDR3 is TGTGCCAGCAGTTACGTATTTAGTGGGAGAGAGGGTGAAGCTTTCTTT.

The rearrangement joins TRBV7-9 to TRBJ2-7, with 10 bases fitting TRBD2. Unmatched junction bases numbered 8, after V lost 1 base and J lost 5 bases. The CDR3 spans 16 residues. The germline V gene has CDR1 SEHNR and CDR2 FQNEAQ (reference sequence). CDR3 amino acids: CASSLDGSGGFHEQYF. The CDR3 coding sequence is TGTGCCAGCAGCTTAGATGGTAGCGGGGGGTTCCACGAGCAGTACTTC.

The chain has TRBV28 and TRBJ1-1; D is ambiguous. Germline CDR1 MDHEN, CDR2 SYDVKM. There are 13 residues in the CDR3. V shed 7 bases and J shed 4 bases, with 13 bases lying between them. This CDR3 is CASTLLGRTEAFF. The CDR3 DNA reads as TGTGCCAGCACCTTACTAGGGCGCACTGAAGCTTTCTTT.

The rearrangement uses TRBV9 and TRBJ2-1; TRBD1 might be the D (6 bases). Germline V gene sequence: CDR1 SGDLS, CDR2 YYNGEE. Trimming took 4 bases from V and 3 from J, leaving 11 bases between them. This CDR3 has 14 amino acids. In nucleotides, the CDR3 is TGTGCCAGCAGCTTCCGAGGGGGCTACAATGAGCAGTTCTTC. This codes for CASSFRGGYNEQFF.

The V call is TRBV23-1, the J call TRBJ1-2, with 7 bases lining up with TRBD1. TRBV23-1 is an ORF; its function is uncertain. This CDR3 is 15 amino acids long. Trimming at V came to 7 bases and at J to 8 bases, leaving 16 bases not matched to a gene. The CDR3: CASTLHRGTPYGYTF. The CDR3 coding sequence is TGCGCCAGCACCTTACACAGGGGAACCCCCTACGGCTACACCTTC.

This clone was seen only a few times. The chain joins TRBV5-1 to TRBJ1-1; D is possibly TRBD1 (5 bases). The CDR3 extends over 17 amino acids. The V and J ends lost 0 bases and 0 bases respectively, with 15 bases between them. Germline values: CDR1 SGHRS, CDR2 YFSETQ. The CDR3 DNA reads TGCGCCAGCAGCTTGGACAGGTTGGGATACATGAACACTGAAGCTTTCTTT. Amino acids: CASSLDRLGYMNTEAFF.

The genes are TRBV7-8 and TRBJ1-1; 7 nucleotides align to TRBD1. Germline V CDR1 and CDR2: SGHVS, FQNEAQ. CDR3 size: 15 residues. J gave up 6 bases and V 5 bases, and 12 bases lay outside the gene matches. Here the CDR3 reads CASSNYQGGKAEAFF. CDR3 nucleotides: TGTGCCAGCAGCAACTATCAGGGGGGCAAGGCTGAAGCTTTCTTT.

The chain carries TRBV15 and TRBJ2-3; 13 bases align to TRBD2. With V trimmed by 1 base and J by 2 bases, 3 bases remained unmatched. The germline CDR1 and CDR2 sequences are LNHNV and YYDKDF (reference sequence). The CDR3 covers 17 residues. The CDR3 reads CATSRGTSGGPTDTQYF. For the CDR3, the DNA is TGTGCCACCAGCAGAGGGACTAGCGGGGGTCCCACAGATACGCAGTATTTT.

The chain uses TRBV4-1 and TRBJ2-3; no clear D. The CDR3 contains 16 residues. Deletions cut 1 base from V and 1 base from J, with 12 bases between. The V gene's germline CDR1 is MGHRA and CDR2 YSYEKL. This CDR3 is CASSQATADGTDTQYF. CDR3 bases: TGCGCCAGCAGCCAAGCAACGGCGGATGGCACAGATACGCAGTATTTT.